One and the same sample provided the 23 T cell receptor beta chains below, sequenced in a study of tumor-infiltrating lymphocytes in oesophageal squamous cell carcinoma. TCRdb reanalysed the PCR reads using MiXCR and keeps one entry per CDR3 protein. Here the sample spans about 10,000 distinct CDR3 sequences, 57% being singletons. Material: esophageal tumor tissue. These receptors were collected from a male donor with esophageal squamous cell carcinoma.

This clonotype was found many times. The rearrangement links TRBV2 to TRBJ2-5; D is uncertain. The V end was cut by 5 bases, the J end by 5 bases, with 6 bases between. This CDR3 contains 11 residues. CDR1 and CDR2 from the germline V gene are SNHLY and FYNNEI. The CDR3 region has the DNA TGTGCCAGCAGTACGAGGGAGACCCAGTACTTC. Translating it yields CASSTRETQYF.

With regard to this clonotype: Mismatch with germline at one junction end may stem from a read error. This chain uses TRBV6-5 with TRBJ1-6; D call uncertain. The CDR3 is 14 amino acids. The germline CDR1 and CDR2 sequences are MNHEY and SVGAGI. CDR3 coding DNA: TGTGCCAGCAGTTACTCGACGGTTCACTACGAGCAGTACTTT. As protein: CASSYSTVHYEQYF.

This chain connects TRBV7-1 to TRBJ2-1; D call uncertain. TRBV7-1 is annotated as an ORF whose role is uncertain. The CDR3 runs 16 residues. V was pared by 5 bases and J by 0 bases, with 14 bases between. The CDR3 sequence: CASSPFPLCSYNEQFF. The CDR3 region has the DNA TGTGCCAGCAGCCCCTTCCCACTGTGCTCCTACAATGAGCAGTTCTTC.

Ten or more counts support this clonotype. This CDR3 is CASSSFRDRGQPQHF. In nucleotides, the CDR3 is TGTGCCAGCAGTTCCTTCCGGGACAGGGGCCAGCCCCAGCATTTT. The chain has TRBV27 and TRBJ1-5; 10 bases line up with TRBD1. The CDR3 is made up of 15 amino acids. The V gene end was trimmed by 4 bases and the J gene end by 7 bases; junction bases not matched to a gene: 7. Germline values: CDR1 MNHEY, CDR2 SMNVEV (reference sequence).

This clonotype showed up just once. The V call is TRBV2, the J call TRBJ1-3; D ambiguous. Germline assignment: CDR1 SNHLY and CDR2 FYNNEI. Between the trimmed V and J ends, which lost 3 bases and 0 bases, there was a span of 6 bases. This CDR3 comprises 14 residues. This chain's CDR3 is CASSDDFSGNTIYF. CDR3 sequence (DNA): TGTGCCAGCAGTGATGACTTCTCTGGAAACACCATATATTTT.

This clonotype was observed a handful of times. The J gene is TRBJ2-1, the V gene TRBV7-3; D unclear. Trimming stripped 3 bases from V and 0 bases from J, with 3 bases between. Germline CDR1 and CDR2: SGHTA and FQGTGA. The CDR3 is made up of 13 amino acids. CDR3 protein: CASSLGSYNEQFF. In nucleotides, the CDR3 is TGTGCCAGCAGCTTGGGCTCCTACAATGAGCAGTTCTTC.

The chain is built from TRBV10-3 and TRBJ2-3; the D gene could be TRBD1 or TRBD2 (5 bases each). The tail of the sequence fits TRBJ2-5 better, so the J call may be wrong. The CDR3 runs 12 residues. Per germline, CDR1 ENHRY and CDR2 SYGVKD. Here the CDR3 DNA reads TGTGCCATCAGTGACTGGGGGGAGACCCAGTACTTC. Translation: CAISDWGETQYF.

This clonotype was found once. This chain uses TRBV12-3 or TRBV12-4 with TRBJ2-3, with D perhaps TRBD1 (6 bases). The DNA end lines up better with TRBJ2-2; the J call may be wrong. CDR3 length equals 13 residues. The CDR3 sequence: CASRVRGTGELFF. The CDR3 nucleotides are TGTGCCAGCAGGGTGAGGGGGACCGGGGAGCTGTTTTTT.

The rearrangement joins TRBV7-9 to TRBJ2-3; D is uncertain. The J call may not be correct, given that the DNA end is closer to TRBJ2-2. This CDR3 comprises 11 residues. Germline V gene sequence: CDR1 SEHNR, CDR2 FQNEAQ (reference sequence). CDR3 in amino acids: CASSLSGELFF. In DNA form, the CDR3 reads TGTGCCAGCAGCTTATCCGGGGAGCTGTTTTTT.

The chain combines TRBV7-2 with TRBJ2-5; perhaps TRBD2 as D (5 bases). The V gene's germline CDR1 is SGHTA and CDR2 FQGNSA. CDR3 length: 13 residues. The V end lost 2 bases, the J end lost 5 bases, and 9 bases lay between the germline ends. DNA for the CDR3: TGTGCCAGCAGCTTAAACTGGGAGGAGACCCAGTACTTC. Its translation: CASSLNWEETQYF. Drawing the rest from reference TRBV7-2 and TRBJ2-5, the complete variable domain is GAGVSQSPSNKVTEKGKDVELRCDPISGHTALYWYRQSLGQGLEFLIYFQGNSAPDKSGLPSDRFSAERTGGSVSTLTIQRTQQEDSAVYLCASSLNWEETQYFGPGTRLLVL.

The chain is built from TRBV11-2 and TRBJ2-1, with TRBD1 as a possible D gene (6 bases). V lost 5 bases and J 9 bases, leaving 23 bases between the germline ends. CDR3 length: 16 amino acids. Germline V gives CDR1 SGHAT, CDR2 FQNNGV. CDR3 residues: CASSTTGNSMFSEQFF. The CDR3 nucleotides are TGTGCCAGCAGCACTACAGGGAATAGTATGTTCAGTGAGCAGTTCTTC.

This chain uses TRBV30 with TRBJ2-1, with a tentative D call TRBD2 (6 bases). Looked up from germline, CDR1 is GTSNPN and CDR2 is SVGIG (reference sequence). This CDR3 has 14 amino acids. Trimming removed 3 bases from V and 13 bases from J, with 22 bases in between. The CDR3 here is CAWSSGSGGETQFF. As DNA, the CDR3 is TGTGCCTGGAGCTCGGGGAGTGGAGGGGAGACCCAGTTCTTC.

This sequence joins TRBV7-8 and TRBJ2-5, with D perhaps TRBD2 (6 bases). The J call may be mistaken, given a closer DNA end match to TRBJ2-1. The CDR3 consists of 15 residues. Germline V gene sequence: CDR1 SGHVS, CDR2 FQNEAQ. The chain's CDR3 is CASTTTGESVNEQFF. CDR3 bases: TGTGCCAGCACCACGACGGGGGAAAGTGTCAATGAGCAGTTCTTC.

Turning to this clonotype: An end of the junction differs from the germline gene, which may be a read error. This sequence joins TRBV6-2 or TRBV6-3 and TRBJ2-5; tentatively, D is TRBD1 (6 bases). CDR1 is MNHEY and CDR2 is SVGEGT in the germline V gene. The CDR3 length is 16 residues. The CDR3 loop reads CASSADRAGDTVSRLF. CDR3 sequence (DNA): TGTGCCAGCAGTGCAGACCGCGCCGGGGACACCGTTAGTCGACTCTTC.

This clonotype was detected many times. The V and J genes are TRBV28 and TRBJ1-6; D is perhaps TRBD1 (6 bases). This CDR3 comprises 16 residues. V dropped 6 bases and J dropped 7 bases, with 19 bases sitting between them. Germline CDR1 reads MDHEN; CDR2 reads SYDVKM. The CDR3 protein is CASSFLTWTDNSPLHF. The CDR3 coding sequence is TGTGCCAGCAGCTTTTTAACGTGGACAGACAATTCACCCCTCCACTTT.

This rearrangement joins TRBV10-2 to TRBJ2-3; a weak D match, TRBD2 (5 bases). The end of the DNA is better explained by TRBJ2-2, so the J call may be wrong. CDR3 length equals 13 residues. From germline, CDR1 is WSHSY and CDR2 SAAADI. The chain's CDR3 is CATQRTNTGELFF. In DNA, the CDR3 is TGCGCCACCCAGCGGACGAACACCGGGGAGCTGTTTTTT.

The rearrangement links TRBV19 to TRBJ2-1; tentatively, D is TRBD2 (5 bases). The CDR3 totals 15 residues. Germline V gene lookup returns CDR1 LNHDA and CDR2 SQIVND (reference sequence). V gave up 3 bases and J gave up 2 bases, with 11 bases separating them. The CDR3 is CASSISGRTYNEQFF. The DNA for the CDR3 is TGTGCCAGTAGTATTAGTGGGAGAACCTACAATGAGCAGTTCTTC.

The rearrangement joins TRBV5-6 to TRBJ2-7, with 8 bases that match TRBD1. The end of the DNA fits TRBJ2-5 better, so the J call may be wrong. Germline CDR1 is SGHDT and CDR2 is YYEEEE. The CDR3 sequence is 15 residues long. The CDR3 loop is CASSLGQGIQETQYF. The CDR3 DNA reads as TGTGCCAGCAGTCTTGGACAGGGCATTCAAGAGACCCAGTACTTC.

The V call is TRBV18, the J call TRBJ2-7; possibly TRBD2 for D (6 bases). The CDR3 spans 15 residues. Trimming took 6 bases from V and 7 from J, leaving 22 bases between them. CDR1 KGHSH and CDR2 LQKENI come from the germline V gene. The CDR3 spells CASSTSGLHYNEQYF. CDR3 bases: TGTGCCAGCTCGACTTCCGGACTACACTACAATGAGCAGTACTTC.

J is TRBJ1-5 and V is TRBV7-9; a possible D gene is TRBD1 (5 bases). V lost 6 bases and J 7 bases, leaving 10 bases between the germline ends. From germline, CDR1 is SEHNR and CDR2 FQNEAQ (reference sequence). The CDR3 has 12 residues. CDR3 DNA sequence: TGTGCCAGCAGTGATGGGGGACAGCCCCAGCATTTT. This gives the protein CASSDGGQPQHF.

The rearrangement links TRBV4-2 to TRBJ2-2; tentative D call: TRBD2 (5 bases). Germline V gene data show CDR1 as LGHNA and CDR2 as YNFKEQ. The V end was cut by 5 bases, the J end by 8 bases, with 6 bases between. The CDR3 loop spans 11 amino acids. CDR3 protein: CASSAGGELFF. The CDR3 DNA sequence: TGTGCCAGCAGCGCGGGTGGGGAGCTGTTTTTT.

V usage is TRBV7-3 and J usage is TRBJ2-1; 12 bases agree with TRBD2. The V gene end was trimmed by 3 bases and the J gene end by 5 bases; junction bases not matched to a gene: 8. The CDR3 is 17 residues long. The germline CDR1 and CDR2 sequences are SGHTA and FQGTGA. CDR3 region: CASSFKSGLAGNNEQFF. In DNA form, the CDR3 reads TGTGCCAGCAGCTTTAAATCCGGACTAGCGGGAAACAATGAGCAGTTCTTC.

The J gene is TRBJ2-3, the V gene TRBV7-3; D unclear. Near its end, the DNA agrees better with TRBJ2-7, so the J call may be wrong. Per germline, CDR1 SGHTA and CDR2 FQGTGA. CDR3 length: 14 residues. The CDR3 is CASSLRWTSGEQYF. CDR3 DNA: TGTGCCAGCAGCTTAAGGTGGACGTCGGGTGAGCAGTACTTC.